Each of the 22 T cell receptor beta chains below was sequenced from the same sample in a study of response to subunit inactivated influenza vaccine. TCRdb fed the RT-PCR reads into MiXCR, producing one record per CDR3 protein. The sample yields roughly 160,000 distinct CDR3 sequences, approximately 11% seen once. Source: CD8+ T cells sorted from PBMCs, taken less than 30 months after vaccination. These receptors were obtained from a man between 45 and 75 years old who received an inactivated influenza vaccine.

The V call is TRBV20-1, the J call TRBJ2-1; D is undetermined. Germline-derived CDR1 and CDR2 are DFQATT and SNEGSKA (reference sequence). V lost 5 bases and J 6 bases, leaving 8 bases between the germline ends. The CDR3 consists of 11 residues. The CDR3 sequence is CSAESRNEQFF. Written as DNA, the CDR3 is TGCAGTGCTGAGAGCCGCAATGAGCAGTTCTTC.

This sequence joins TRBV27 and TRBJ1-4, with TRBD1 as a possible D gene (6 bases). Germline CDR1 MNHEY, CDR2 SMNVEV (reference sequence). V lost 1 base to trimming and J lost 7 bases, with 16 bases between them. This CDR3 has 16 amino acids. CDR3 protein: CASSLLAGAKGEKLFF. CDR3 bases: TGTGCCAGCAGTTTATTGGCAGGGGCAAAAGGTGAAAAACTGTTTTTT.

In this sample, this clonotype turned up a few times. V is TRBV6-2 or TRBV6-3 and J is TRBJ2-1; no firm D call. Germline V gives CDR1 MNHEY, CDR2 SVGEGT. This CDR3 spans 16 amino acids. V shed 4 bases and J shed 10 bases, with 23 bases lying between them. CDR3 bases: TGTGCCAGCAGTTCCGACTTGGGAACCCGCTATTACGAGCAGTTCTTC. It translates to CASSSDLGTRYYEQFF.

The chain couples TRBV11-2 to TRBJ2-3; tentatively, D is TRBD2 (5 bases). The CDR3 consists of 15 residues. V shed 5 bases and J shed 6 bases, with 18 bases lying between them. Germline CDR1 and CDR2: SGHAT and FQNNGV. CDR3 sequence reads: CASSLAWLGRDTQYF. Written as DNA, the CDR3 is TGTGCCAGCAGCCTAGCTTGGCTAGGTCGGGATACGCAGTATTTT. The full variable domain, rest sourced from reference TRBV11-2 and TRBJ2-3, is EAGVAQSPRYKIIEKRQSVAFWCNPISGHATLYWYQQILGQGPKLLIQFQNNGVVDDSQLPKDRFSAERLKGVDSTLKIQPAKLEDSAVYLCASSLAWLGRDTQYFGPGTRLTVL.

A word on this clonotype: Mismatch with germline at one junction end may stem from a read error. The chain has TRBV4-3 and TRBJ2-3, with 7 bases aligning to TRBD1. This CDR3 is 16 amino acids long. Germline CDR1 LGHNA, CDR2 YSLEER. CDR3 amino acids: CASSQVFLSGTDTRYF. CDR3 bases: TGCGCCAGCAGCCAAGTGTTCTTGTCCGGGACAGATACGCGGTATTTT.

This clonotype was seen only a few times. The CDR3 region has the DNA TGTGCCAGCCTGGGGGGGAACACTGAAGCTTTCTTT. It yields the protein CASLGGNTEAFF. This chain links TRBV7-9 with TRBJ1-1, with D possibly matching TRBD1 (5 bases). V lost 8 bases and J 1 base, leaving 8 bases between the germline ends. This CDR3 comprises 12 residues. Per germline, CDR1 SEHNR and CDR2 FQNEAQ (reference sequence).

The chain joins TRBV7-9 to TRBJ2-2; D not certain. Germline V gives CDR1 SEHNR, CDR2 FQNEAQ (reference sequence). This CDR3 has 14 residues. Deletions cut 0 bases from V and 6 bases from J, with 8 bases between. The CDR3 loop reads CASSLAPGPGELFF. The CDR3 coding sequence is TGTGCCAGCAGCTTAGCGCCCGGGCCCGGGGAGCTGTTTTTT.

This clonotype was recorded only once. This chain joins TRBV28 and TRBJ1-5; TRBD1 aligns across 7 bases. The trim removed 6 bases at V and 5 bases at J, leaving 7 bases unmatched. This CDR3 has 14 amino acids. The germline V gene has CDR1 MDHEN and CDR2 SYDVKM. CDR3 residues: CASSPGQNYQPQHF. Written as DNA, the CDR3 is TGTGCCAGCAGCCCGGGACAGAATTATCAGCCCCAGCATTTT. Looking up the rest from reference TRBV28 and TRBJ1-5 gives the full variable domain: DVKVTQSSRYLVKRTGEKVFLECVQDMDHENMFWYRQDPGLGLRLIYFSYDVKMKEKGDIPEGYSVSREKKERFSLILESASTNQTSMYLCASSPGQNYQPQHFGDGTRLSIL.

The table lists this clonotype with many counts. The chain carries TRBV29-1 and TRBJ2-7; D is uncertain. Trimming pared 7 bases from V and 3 bases from J, leaving 16 bases between. Germline CDR1 reads SQVTM; CDR2 reads ANQGSEA. This CDR3 is built from 13 residues. The CDR3 loop reads CSAGKGLSYEQYF. The CDR3 DNA sequence: TGCAGCGCCGGAAAAGGCCTAAGCTACGAGCAGTACTTC.

The CDR3 DNA sequence: TGCAGCGCCTTGACTAGCGGGAGAGCTATGTACAATGAGCAGTTCTTC. Protein sequence: CSALTSGRAMYNEQFF. The chain joins TRBV29-1 to TRBJ2-1; TRBD2 agrees at 12 bases. The CDR3 length is 16 residues. Per germline, CDR1 SQVTM and CDR2 ANQGSEA. V was pared by 7 bases and J by 4 bases, with 11 bases of the junction left unmatched.

J is TRBJ1-2 and V is TRBV7-9; D may be TRBD1 (6 bases). V was trimmed by 7 bases and J by 0 bases, leaving 21 bases between them. Per germline, CDR1 SEHNR and CDR2 FQNEAQ (reference sequence). The CDR3 spans 17 residues. The CDR3 DNA is TGTGCCAGCACCCCGGGGTACGGGACATCGCCTAACTATGGCTACACCTTC. The encoded protein is CASTPGYGTSPNYGYTF.

The genes are TRBV7-9 and TRBJ2-1, with D possibly TRBD2 on 6 matching bases. The CDR3 has 15 amino acids. The V gene's germline CDR1 is SEHNR and CDR2 FQNEAQ (reference sequence). Between the trimmed V and J ends, which lost 1 base and 9 bases, there was a span of 16 bases. The CDR3 DNA reads TGTGCCAGCAGCTTAGTGGGAGGACTATTTGCTGAGCAGTTCTTC. This sequence encodes CASSLVGGLFAEQFF.

There are many counts of this clonotype. V is TRBV28 and J is TRBJ2-3; D remains unclear. This CDR3 is 14 amino acids long. Trimming cost V 3 bases and J 0 bases, with 7 bases left between them. The V gene's germline CDR1 is MDHEN and CDR2 SYDVKM. CDR3 sequence (DNA): TGTGCCAGCAGTTTGGTAGGGAGCACAGATACGCAGTATTTT. Protein product: CASSLVGSTDTQYF. The variable domain in full, with the rest retrieved from reference TRBV28 and TRBJ2-3, is DVKVTQSSRYLVKRTGEKVFLECVQDMDHENMFWYRQDPGLGLRLIYFSYDVKMKEKGDIPEGYSVSREKKERFSLILESASTNQTSMYLCASSLVGSTDTQYFGPGTRLTVL.

J is TRBJ2-3 and V is TRBV7-8, with a tentative D call TRBD2 (6 bases). Per the germline V gene, CDR1 is SGHVS and CDR2 is FQNEAQ. V lost 4 bases and J lost 6, with 11 bases in between. This CDR3 has 13 amino acids. Here the CDR3 DNA reads TGTGCCAGCAGCTCAACCCGGGGGGATACGCAGTATTTT. Translating gives CASSSTRGDTQYF.

This clonotype has only a few counts. The V call is TRBV5-1, the J call TRBJ2-1; TRBD2 matches at 11 bases. The CDR3 sequence is 15 residues long. The V gene's germline CDR1 is SGHRS and CDR2 YFSETQ. V lost 5 bases and J lost 4; bases outside the gene matches: 5. The DNA of the CDR3 is TGCGCCAGCAGGGGGGGGACTAGCGGTTACAATGAGCAGTTCTTC. As protein: CASRGGTSGYNEQFF.

There are many counts of this clonotype. The genes are TRBV20-1 and TRBJ2-7; D is possibly TRBD1 (6 bases). With 3 bases removed from V and 0 bases from J, the gap between germline ends came to 9 bases. The germline gives CDR1 DFQATT, CDR2 SNEGSKA (reference sequence). This CDR3 region has 13 residues. The CDR3 region is CSARWDTSYEQYF. CDR3 nucleotide sequence: TGCAGTGCTAGGTGGGACACCTCCTACGAGCAGTACTTC.

This clonotype has just a few counts. The chain uses TRBV4-2 and TRBJ2-1; D not resolved. V was pared by 2 bases and J by 3 bases, with 5 bases between. Germline V gives CDR1 LGHNA, CDR2 YNFKEQ. The CDR3 length is 13 residues. CDR3 protein: CASSQKGYNEQFF. The CDR3, as DNA: TGTGCCAGCAGCCAAAAAGGCTACAATGAGCAGTTCTTC.

This clonotype has at least ten counts. V and J are TRBV11-2 and TRBJ1-5; tentatively, D is TRBD1 (6 bases). Germline loops: CDR1 SGHAT, CDR2 FQNNGV. V was pared by 6 bases and J by 2 bases, with 11 bases between. The CDR3 covers 14 residues. The DNA of the CDR3 is TGTGCCAGCAGTCCGACAGGCGGCAATCAGCCCCAGCATTTT. It codes for CASSPTGGNQPQHF.

CDR3: CASSFLVDRGNQPQHF. As DNA, the CDR3 is TGTGCCAGCAGCTTCCTGGTAGACAGGGGGAATCAGCCCCAGCATTTT. V is TRBV7-2 and J is TRBJ1-5; 9 bases map to TRBD1. The CDR3 totals 16 residues. Germline CDR1 and CDR2: SGHTA and FQGNSA. Losses at the gene ends were 3 bases for V and 4 bases for J; bases not matched to a gene: 7.

This clonotype was detected many times. The chain uses TRBV5-1 and TRBJ2-1, with TRBD2 matching over 12 bases. Unmatched junction bases numbered 5, after V lost 3 bases and J lost 7 bases. Germline V gene data show CDR1 as SGHRS and CDR2 as YFSETQ. This CDR3 comprises 15 residues. This chain's CDR3 is CASSYSGTSGNEQFF. CDR3 coding DNA: TGCGCCAGCAGCTATTCCGGGACTAGCGGGAATGAGCAGTTCTTC.

This clonotype was recorded a few times. The chain combines TRBV5-6 with TRBJ1-2; TRBD1 matches 7 bases. The CDR3 is 13 amino acids. V was clipped by 3 bases and J by 8 bases; unmatched bases: 7. Germline CDR1 SGHDT, CDR2 YYEEEE. This chain's CDR3 is CASSSGTEGGYTF. The CDR3 bases are TGTGCCAGCAGCTCCGGGACAGAGGGAGGCTACACCTTC.

This clonotype has more than one count but fewer than ten. The chain links TRBV28 to TRBJ2-1; 9 bases agree with TRBD2. The trim removed 2 bases at V and 7 bases at J, leaving 3 bases unmatched. CDR1 is MDHEN, CDR2 SYDVKM, per germline. The CDR3 spans 14 residues. The CDR3 bases are TGTGCCAGCAGTTTAATAGCGGGAGAAAATGAGCAGTTCTTC. As protein: CASSLIAGENEQFF.